The rows below give T cell receptor beta chains drawn from one sample of a study of blood T cell repertoires in COVID-19. Profiling relied on immunoSEQ multiplex PCR, and the TCRdb table lists in-frame clones only, not all of them. Among over 200,000 clones listed, around four fifths were seen once. Sequencing was carried out using peripheral blood. Receptor source: a man older than 75 with acute or convalescent COVID-19. Both conserved end residues are part of each CDR3. The D gene is left open where the match is weak. The listing skips clone size in some rows; elsewhere it reads once, few, many or a size class.

few,.,TRBV3-1/TRBV3-2,TRBJ2-2,CASSQVIHGAGELFF,TGTGCCAGCAGCCAAGTAATCCACGGGGCCGGGGAGCTGTTTTTT
.,TRBD2,TRBV10-1,TRBJ2-3,CASAHSGATDTQYF,TGCGCCAGCGCCCATAGCGGGGCTACAGATACGCAGTATTTT
.,.,TRBV5-4,TRBJ2-7,CASSVNRLSSYEQYF,TGTGCCAGCAGCGTAAACAGGTTGAGCTCCTACGAGCAGTACTTC
.,TRBD1,TRBV28,TRBJ1-4,CASTGQGPEKLFF,TGTGCCAGCACGGGACAGGGACCTGAAAAACTGTTTTTT
.,.,TRBV5-4,TRBJ2-7,CASSFYSAYSYEQYF,TGTGCCAGCAGCTTCTATAGCGCATACTCCTACGAGCAGTACTTC
.,TRBD2,TRBV6-2/TRBV6-3,TRBJ2-1,CASSYSSLAGGTYNEQFF,TGTGCCAGCAGTTACTCGTCGTTAGCGGGGGGGACCTACAATGAGCAGTTCTTC
.,.,TRBV25-1,TRBJ1-2,CASSVAGELYGYTF,TGTGCCAGCAGTGTGGCAGGGGAACTCTATGGCTACACCTTC
.,.,TRBV5-1,TRBJ2-5,CASSLAAGGETQYF,TGCGCCAGCAGCTTGGCGGCCGGAGGAGAGACCCAGTACTTC
.,.,TRBV18,TRBJ1-4,CASSPGGATNEKLFF,TGTGCCAGCTCACCAGGGGGCGCAACTAATGAAAAACTGTTTTTT
.,TRBD2,TRBV29-1,TRBJ2-5,CSNQGSGGETQYF,TGCAGCAACCAAGGGAGCGGGGGGGAGACCCAGTACTTC
.,TRBD2,TRBV7-2,TRBJ2-7,CASSFGLAGTYEQYF,TGTGCCAGCAGCTTTGGGCTAGCGGGGACCTACGAGCAGTACTTC
.,.,TRBV5-1,TRBJ2-1,CASSFLQGSGNEQFF,TGCGCCAGCAGCTTTCTACAGGGCTCGGGCAATGAGCAGTTCTTC
.,.,TRBV7-2,TRBJ2-1,CASSSMSYNEQFF,TGTGCCAGCAGTTCCATGAGTTACAATGAGCAGTTCTTC
.,TRBD1,TRBV19,TRBJ2-7,CASSPGTGGEQYF,TGTGCCAGTAGCCCAGGGACAGGGGGCGAGCAGTACTTC
.,.,TRBV30,TRBJ2-1,CAWSGYGGGQQFF,TGTGCCTGGAGTGGGTATGGTGGGGGCCAACAGTTCTTC
few,.,TRBV7-9,TRBJ2-2,CASSMGLATNTGELFF,TGTGCCAGCAGCATGGGGCTAGCGACGAACACCGGGGAGCTGTTTTTT
.,.,TRBV7-2,TRBJ1-1,CASLPGQMNTEAFF,TGTGCCAGCTTACCCGGACAAATGAACACTGAAGCTTTCTTT
.,.,TRBV19,TRBJ2-7,CASSTPGFEQYF,TGTGCCAGTAGTACCCCAGGCTTCGAGCAGTACTTC
.,TRBD2,TRBV11-2,TRBJ2-1,CASSLTSGRNFYNEQFF,TGTGCCAGCAGCTTAACTAGCGGGAGGAATTTCTACAATGAGCAGTTCTTC
once,.,TRBV20-1,TRBJ2-3,CSARRADTQYF,TGCAGTGCTAGGAGGGCAGATACGCAGTATTTT
.,TRBD2,TRBV5-1,TRBJ2-7,CASSPGTTSSYEQYF,TGCGCCAGCAGCCCCGGGACTACCTCGTCCTACGAGCAGTACTTC
.,TRBD2,TRBV19,TRBJ2-3,CASRTSGRTDTQYF,TGTGCCAGTAGGACTAGCGGGAGGACAGATACGCAGTATTTT
.,.,TRBV18,TRBJ2-5,CASSPRQVDAQYF,TGTGCCAGCTCACCACGACAGGTTGACGCCCAGTACTTC
.,.,TRBV28,TRBJ2-3,CASKGNARARTDTQYF,TGTGCCAGCAAAGGGAATGCGAGGGCTAGGACAGATACGCAGTATTTT
few,.,TRBV18,TRBJ1-1,CASSPNFNTEAFF,TGTGCCAGCTCACCGAACTTTAACACTGAAGCTTTCTTT
.,.,TRBV5-1,TRBJ2-1,CASSSVVLANEQFF,TGCGCCAGCAGCTCGGTAGTGTTAGCGAATGAGCAGTTCTTC
.,TRBD1,TRBV28,TRBJ2-7,CASSTTGGPVGEQYF,TGTGCCAGCAGTACGACAGGGGGCCCGGTGGGCGAGCAGTACTTC
.,TRBD2,TRBV2,TRBJ2-3,CASSSGTSVGDTQYF,TGTGCCAGCAGTTCGGGGACTAGCGTGGGAGATACGCAGTATTTT
.,.,TRBV6-2/TRBV6-3,TRBJ1-2,CASSYSTTPGYYTF,TGTGCCAGCAGTTACTCGACCACGCCAGGCTACTACACCTTC
once,TRBD2,TRBV7-9,TRBJ2-3,CASSPGGAGTSAADTQYF,TGTGCCAGCAGCCCGGGGGGGGCCGGGACTAGCGCGGCAGATACGCAGTATTTT